This TCR beta chain was identified during a study of blood T cell repertoires in COVID-19. At the level of the study: Some COVID-19 samples were acute and others convalescent; all came from the United States, Italy and Spain.

Libraries were prepared by immunoSEQ multiplex PCR; TCRdb keeps only in-frame clonotypes and omits some of them. In the table there are 240,000 or so clones, roughly 80% of which are singletons. This sequence was found in a woman aged 18-29 years with acute or convalescent COVID-19. The material sequenced was peripheral blood.

The CDR3 reads CASSGPGTGSRTGELFF. Here the CDR3 DNA reads TGTGCCAGCAGTGGTCCTGGGACAGGGTCGCGCACCGGGGAGCTGTTTTTT. The chain combines TRBV25-1 with TRBJ2-2, with 9 nucleotides matching TRBD1. Germline CDR1 and CDR2: MGHDK and SYGVNS. After removal of 4 bases from V and 4 bases from J, the junction contained 10 bases not matched to a gene. The CDR3 spans 17 residues.